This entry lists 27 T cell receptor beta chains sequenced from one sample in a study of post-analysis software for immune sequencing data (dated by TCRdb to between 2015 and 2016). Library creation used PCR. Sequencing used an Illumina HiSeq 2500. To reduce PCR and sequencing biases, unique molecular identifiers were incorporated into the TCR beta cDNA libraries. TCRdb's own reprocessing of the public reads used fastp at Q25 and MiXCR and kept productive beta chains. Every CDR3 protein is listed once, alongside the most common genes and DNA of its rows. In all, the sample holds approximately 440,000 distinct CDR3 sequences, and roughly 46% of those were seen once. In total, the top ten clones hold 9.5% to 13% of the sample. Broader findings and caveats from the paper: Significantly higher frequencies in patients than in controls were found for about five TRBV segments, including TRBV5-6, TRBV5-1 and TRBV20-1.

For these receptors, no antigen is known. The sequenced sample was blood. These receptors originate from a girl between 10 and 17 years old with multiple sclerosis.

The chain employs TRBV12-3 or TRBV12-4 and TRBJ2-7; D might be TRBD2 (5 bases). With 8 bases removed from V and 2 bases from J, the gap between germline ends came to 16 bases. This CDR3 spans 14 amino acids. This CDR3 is CASGERSRAYEQYF. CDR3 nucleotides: TGTGCCAGCGGCGAGCGGAGTAGAGCCTACGAGCAGTACTTC.

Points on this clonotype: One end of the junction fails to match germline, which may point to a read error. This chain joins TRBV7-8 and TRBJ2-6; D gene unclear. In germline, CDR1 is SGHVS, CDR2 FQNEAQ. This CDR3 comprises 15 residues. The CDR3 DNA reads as TGTGCCAACAGCTCTGGAGTCTCTGGGGCCAACGTCCTGACTTTC. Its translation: CANSSGVSGANVLTF.

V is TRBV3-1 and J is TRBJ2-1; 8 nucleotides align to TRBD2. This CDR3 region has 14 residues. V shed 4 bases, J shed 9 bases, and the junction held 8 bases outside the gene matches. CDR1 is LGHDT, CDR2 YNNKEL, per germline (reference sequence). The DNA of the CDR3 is TGTGCCAGCAGCCTTTCTGGCGGGAGGCTTGAGCAGTTCTTC. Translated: CASSLSGGRLEQFF.

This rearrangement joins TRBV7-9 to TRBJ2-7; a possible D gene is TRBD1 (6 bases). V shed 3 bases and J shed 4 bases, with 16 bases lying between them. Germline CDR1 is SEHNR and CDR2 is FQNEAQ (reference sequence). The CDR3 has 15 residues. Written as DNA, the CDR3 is TGTGCCAGCAGCTTCTCACAGGGAGTGGGGTACGAGCAGTACTTC. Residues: CASSFSQGVGYEQYF.

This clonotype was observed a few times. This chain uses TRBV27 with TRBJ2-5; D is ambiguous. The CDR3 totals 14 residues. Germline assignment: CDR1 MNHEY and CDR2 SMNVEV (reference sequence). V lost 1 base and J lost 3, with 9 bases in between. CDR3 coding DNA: TGTGCCAGCAGTTTATGGAATGCGAAAGAGACCCAGTACTTC. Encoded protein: CASSLWNAKETQYF.

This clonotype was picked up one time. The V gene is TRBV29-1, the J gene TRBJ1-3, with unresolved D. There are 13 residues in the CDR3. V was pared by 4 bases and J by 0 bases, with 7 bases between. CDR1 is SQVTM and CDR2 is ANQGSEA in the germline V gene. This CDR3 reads CSVATTSGNTIYF. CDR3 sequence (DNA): TGCAGCGTTGCCACAACCTCTGGAAACACCATATATTTT.

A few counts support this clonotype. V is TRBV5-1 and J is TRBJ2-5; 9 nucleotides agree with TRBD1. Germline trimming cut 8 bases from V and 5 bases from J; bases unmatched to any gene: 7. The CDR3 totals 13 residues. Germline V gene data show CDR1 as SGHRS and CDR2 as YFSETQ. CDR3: CASRTGVEETQYF. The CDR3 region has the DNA TGCGCCAGTAGGACAGGGGTCGAGGAGACCCAGTACTTC.

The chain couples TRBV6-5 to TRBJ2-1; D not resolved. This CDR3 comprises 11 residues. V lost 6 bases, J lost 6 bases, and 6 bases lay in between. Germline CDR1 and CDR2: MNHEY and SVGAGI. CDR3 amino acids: CASSDGNEQFF. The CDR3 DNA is TGTGCCAGCAGCGACGGCAATGAGCAGTTCTTC.

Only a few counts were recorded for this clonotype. The CDR3 coding sequence is TGCAGTGCACCTGGCGGCAGGGCCCCCTACGAGCAGTACTTC. It yields the protein CSAPGGRAPYEQYF. J is TRBJ2-7 and V is TRBV20-1; tentative D call: TRBD1 (5 bases). V lost 6 bases to trimming and J lost 2 bases, with 17 bases between them. Germline-derived CDR1 and CDR2 are DFQATT and SNEGSKA (reference sequence). The CDR3 extends over 14 amino acids.

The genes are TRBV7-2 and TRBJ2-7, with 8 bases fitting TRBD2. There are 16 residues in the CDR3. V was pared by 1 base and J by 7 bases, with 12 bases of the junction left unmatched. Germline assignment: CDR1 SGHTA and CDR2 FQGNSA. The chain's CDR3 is CASSLESAGVWGEQYF. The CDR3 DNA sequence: TGTGCCAGCAGCTTAGAGTCAGCGGGAGTATGGGGTGAGCAGTACTTC.

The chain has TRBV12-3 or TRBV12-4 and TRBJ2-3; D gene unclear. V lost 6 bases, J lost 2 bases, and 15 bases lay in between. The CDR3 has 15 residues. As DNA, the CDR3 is TGTGCCAGCAGCCGTGGACCGCACACCACAGATACGCAGTATTTT. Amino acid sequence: CASSRGPHTTDTQYF.

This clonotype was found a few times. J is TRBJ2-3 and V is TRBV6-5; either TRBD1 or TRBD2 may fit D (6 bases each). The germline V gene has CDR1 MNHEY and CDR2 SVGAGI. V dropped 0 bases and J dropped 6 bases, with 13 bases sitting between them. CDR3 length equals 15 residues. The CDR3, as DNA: TGTGCCAGCAGTTACTCAGGCGGAGGGGGGGATACGCAGTATTTT. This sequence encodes CASSYSGGGGDTQYF.

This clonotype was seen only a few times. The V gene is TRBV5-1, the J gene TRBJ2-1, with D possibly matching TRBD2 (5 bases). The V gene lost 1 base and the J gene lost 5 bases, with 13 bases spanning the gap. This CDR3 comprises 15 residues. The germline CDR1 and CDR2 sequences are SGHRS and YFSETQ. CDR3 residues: CASSLMGVDNNEQFF. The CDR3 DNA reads TGCGCCAGCAGCTTGATGGGAGTGGATAACAATGAGCAGTTCTTC. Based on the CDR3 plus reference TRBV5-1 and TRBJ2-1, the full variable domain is KAGVTQTPRYLIKTRGQQVTLSCSPISGHRSVSWYQQTPGQGLQFLFEYFSETQRNKGNFPGRFSGRQFSNSRSEMNVSTLELGDSALYLCASSLMGVDNNEQFFGPGTRLTVL.

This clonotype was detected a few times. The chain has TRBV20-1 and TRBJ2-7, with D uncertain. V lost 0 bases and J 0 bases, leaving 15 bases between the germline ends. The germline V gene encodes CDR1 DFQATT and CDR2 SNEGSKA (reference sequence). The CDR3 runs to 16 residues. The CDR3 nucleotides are TGCAGTGCTAGAGATAGCTCCGGTATACTCTCCTACGAGCAGTACTTC. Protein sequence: CSARDSSGILSYEQYF.

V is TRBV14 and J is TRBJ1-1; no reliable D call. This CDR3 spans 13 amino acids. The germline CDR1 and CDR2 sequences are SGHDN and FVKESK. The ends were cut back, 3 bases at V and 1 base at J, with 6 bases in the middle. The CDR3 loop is CASSHAPNTEAFF. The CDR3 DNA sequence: TGTGCCAGCAGCCACGCCCCGAACACTGAAGCTTTCTTT.

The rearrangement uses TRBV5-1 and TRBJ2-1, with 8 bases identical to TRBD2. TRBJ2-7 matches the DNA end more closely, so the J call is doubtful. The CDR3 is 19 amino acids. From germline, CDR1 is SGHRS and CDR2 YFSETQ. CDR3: CASSLSSGSRMGSYNEQYF. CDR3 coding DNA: TGCGCCAGCAGCTTATCCAGCGGGAGTCGTATGGGGTCCTACAATGAGCAGTACTTC.

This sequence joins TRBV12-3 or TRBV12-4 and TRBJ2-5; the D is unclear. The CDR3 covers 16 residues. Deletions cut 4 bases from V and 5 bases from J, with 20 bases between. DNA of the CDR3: TGTGCCAGCAGTTCCCGGACGGACCTTCTGGGGGAGACCCAGTACTTC. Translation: CASSSRTDLLGETQYF.

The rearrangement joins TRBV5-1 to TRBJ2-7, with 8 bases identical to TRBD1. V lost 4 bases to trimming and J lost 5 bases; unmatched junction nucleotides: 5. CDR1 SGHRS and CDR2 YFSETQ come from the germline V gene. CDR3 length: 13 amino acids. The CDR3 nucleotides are TGCGCCAGCAGCCACAGGGGGAGCGACGAGCAGTACTTC. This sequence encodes CASSHRGSDEQYF.

CDR3 in DNA: TGCGCCAGCAGCCAAGATGATCTACAGGTGGATGGCTACACCTTC. This gives the protein CASSQDDLQVDGYTF. The J gene is TRBJ1-2, the V gene TRBV4-3, with D possibly TRBD1 on 5 matching bases. Deletions cut 0 bases from V and 6 bases from J, with 14 bases between. The V gene's germline CDR1 is LGHNA and CDR2 YSLEER. The CDR3 sequence is 15 residues long.

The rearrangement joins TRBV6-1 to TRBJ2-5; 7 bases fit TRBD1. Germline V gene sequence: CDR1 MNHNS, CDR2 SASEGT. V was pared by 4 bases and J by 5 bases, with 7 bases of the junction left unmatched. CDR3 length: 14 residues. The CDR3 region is CASSARQGGETQYF. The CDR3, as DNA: TGTGCCAGCAGTGCGAGACAGGGCGGGGAGACCCAGTACTTC.

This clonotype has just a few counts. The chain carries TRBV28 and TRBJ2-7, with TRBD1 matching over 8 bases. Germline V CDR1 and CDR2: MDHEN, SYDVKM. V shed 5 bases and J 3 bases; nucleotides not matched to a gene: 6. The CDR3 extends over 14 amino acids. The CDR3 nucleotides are TGTGCCAGCAGTCCGACAGGGGAAATCTACGAGCAGTACTTC. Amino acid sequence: CASSPTGEIYEQYF.

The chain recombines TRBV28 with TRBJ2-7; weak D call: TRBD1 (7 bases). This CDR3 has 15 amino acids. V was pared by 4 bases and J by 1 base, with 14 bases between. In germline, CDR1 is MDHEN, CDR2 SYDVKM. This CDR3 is CASSSGGGDSYEQYF. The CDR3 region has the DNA TGTGCCAGCAGTTCAGGGGGAGGAGATTCCTACGAGCAGTACTTC.

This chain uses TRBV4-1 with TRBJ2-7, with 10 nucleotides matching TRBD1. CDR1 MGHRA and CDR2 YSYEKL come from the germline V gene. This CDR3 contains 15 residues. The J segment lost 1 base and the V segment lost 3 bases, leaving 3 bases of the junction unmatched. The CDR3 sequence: CASSQPGQGSYEQYF. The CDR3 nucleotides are TGCGCCAGCAGCCAGCCGGGACAGGGGTCCTACGAGCAGTACTTC.

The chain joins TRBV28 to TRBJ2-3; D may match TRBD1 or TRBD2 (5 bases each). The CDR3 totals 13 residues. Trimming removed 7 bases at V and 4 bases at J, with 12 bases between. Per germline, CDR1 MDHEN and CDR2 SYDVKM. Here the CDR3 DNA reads TGTGCCAGCACCTTTGGGGGACCAGATACGCAGTATTTT. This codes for CASTFGGPDTQYF.

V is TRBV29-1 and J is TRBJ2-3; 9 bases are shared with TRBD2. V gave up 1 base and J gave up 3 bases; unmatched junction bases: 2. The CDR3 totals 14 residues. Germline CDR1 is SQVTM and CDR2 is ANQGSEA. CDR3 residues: CSVEASGTTDTQYF. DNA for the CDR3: TGCAGCGTTGAAGCTAGCGGGACAACAGATACGCAGTATTTT.

Here the CDR3 reads CASSQPGQGGEAFF. The CDR3 DNA reads TGCGCCAGCAGCCAACCCGGACAGGGTGGTGAAGCTTTCTTT. This chain uses TRBV4-1 with TRBJ1-1; 8 nucleotides line up with TRBD1. Trimming cost V 2 bases and J 7 bases; bases outside gene matches: 6. Germline assignment: CDR1 MGHRA and CDR2 YSYEKL. There are 14 residues in the CDR3.

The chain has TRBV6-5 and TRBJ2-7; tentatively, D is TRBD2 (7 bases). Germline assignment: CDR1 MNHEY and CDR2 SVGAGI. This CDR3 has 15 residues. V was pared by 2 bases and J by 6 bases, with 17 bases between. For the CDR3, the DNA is TGTGCCAGCAGTTACATCGGACTAGGGGGGTCCGAGCAGTACTTC. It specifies CASSYIGLGGSEQYF.